The 20 T cell receptor beta chains below come from one sample, sequenced in a study of T cell repertoires in cytomegalovirus infection. No antigen is known for these receptors. One entry per CDR3 protein results from TCRdb running MiXCR on the reads. The sample contains about 220,000 distinct CDR3 sequences, around two fifths of which appear only once. This sample comprised CD8+ T cells from cultured PBMCs, obtained from culture after CMV antigen stimulation. The receptors shown here come from a human donor in good health (CMV status not recorded). Some clones in this sample may be carry-over from other donors' samples.

Many counts were recorded for this clonotype. The rearrangement links TRBV7-6 to TRBJ2-3; D is unclear. CDR3 length: 15 residues. Germline CDR1 SGHVS, CDR2 FNYEAQ. Trimming took 1 base from V and 8 from J, leaving 16 bases between them. CDR3 bases: TGTGCCAGCAGCTTAGTTCGGCCCCCAAGGACTACGCAGTATTTT. Translated: CASSLVRPPRTTQYF.

This clonotype has only a few counts. The chain uses TRBV7-9 and TRBJ2-7; 8 positions agree with TRBD2. This CDR3 comprises 15 residues. V lost 4 bases, J lost 2 bases, and 7 bases stayed unmatched. Germline lookup yields CDR1 SEHNR and CDR2 FQNEAQ (reference sequence). The chain's CDR3 is CASSSPGGRTYEQYF. CDR3 DNA: TGTGCCAGCAGCTCCCCGGGGGGGCGAACCTACGAGCAGTACTTC.

This clonotype was found many times. The chain is built from TRBV6-1 and TRBJ2-2; 8 bases line up with TRBD1. V shed 2 bases and J 7 bases; nucleotides not matched to a gene: 6. This CDR3 has 15 residues. Germline V gene data show CDR1 as MNHNS and CDR2 as SASEGT. The CDR3 DNA reads as TGTGCCAGCAGTGAATGGGACAGGCTGGTCGGGGAGCTGTTTTTT. Protein sequence: CASSEWDRLVGELFF.

This chain connects TRBV12-3 or TRBV12-4 to TRBJ2-7; D ambiguous. V lost 5 bases and J 7 bases, leaving 12 bases between the germline ends. This CDR3 region has 12 residues. The CDR3 bases are TGTGCCAGCAGTCCGCACATGGGAGAGCAGTACTTC. It encodes CASSPHMGEQYF.

Of note for this clonotype: This could be a read error, since a much larger clone is one nucleotide away. The chain joins TRBV7-2 to TRBJ1-1; D unresolved. This CDR3 comprises 12 residues. V gave up 3 bases and J gave up 8 bases, with 10 bases separating them. CDR1 is SGHTA, CDR2 FQGNSA, per germline. The DNA of the CDR3 is TGTACCAGCAGCTTCGGGGTCACCGAAGCTTTCTTT. It specifies CTSSFGVTEAFF.

The chain couples TRBV27 to TRBJ2-7, with TRBD1 matching over 10 bases. After removal of 7 bases from V and 4 bases from J, the junction contained 10 bases not matched to a gene. CDR1 MNHEY and CDR2 SMNVEV come from the germline V gene (reference sequence). The CDR3 has 15 amino acids. The CDR3 sequence: CASTSPGQGQYEQYF. As DNA, the CDR3 is TGTGCCAGCACAAGCCCGGGACAGGGGCAATACGAGCAGTACTTC.

The J gene is TRBJ2-5, the V gene TRBV5-1, with D possibly being TRBD1 or TRBD2 (5 bases each). The CDR3 runs to 15 residues. V was pared by 0 bases and J by 5 bases, with 14 bases between. CDR1 and CDR2 from the germline V gene are SGHRS and YFSETQ. The CDR3 sequence is CASSLDRVGVETQYF. CDR3 in DNA: TGCGCCAGCAGCTTGGATCGAGTGGGGGTGGAGACCCAGTACTTC.

This clonotype came up a few times. Its ends do not fully match the called genes, so a read error is possible. V gene TRBV7-6 combines with J gene TRBJ1-5, with D unclear. CDR1 SGHVS and CDR2 FNYEAQ come from the germline V gene. The CDR3 loop spans 15 amino acids. In DNA, the CDR3 is TGTGCCAGCACCAGCTCGCGGGGTGGTTATCAGGCCCAGCATTTT. Its protein is CASTSSRGGYQAQHF.

This clonotype was seen ten or more times. V gene TRBV7-8 combines with J gene TRBJ2-7; 7 nucleotides match TRBD1. There are 12 residues in the CDR3. Germline V CDR1 and CDR2: SGHVS, FQNEAQ. J lost 6 bases, V lost 5 bases, and 4 bases had no gene match. The CDR3 loop reads CASSIGTAEQYF. In DNA, the CDR3 is TGTGCCAGCAGCATAGGGACAGCCGAGCAGTACTTC.

The chain combines TRBV2 with TRBJ1-3, with 11 positions matching TRBD1. Germline lookup yields CDR1 SNHLY and CDR2 FYNNEI. CDR3 length: 17 amino acids. With 2 bases clipped from V and 0 bases from J, the junction kept 3 bases outside the gene matches. The DNA of the CDR3 is TGTGCCAGCAGTGAAAGGGGGACAGGGGGCTCTGGAAACACCATATATTTT. This gives the protein CASSERGTGGSGNTIYF.

This clonotype was seen a few times. CDR3 in amino acids: CASSLTYAGESGNTIYF. The CDR3 DNA sequence: TGTGCCAGCAGCTTAACTTACGCAGGTGAATCTGGAAACACCATATATTTT. The chain uses TRBV7-9 and TRBJ1-3; no definite D call. Trimming removed 2 bases from V and 1 base from J, with 15 bases in between. CDR3 length: 17 residues. Germline V gives CDR1 SEHNR, CDR2 FQNEAQ (reference sequence).

There are a few counts of this clonotype. V and J are TRBV7-2 and TRBJ2-7, with unresolved D. This CDR3 is 13 amino acids long. V was cut by 3 bases and J by 5 bases, with 11 bases left in between. Germline V gene data show CDR1 as SGHTA and CDR2 as FQGNSA. This chain's CDR3 is CASSFVVGNEQYF. In DNA, the CDR3 is TGTGCCAGCAGCTTCGTGGTTGGAAACGAGCAGTACTTC.

This rearrangement joins TRBV7-3 to TRBJ2-2; D gene unclear. The CDR3 length is 15 residues. Germline assignment: CDR1 SGHTA and CDR2 FQGTGA. V was pared by 0 bases and J by 4 bases, with 9 bases between. The CDR3 spells CASSLTPGATGELFF. The DNA of the CDR3 is TGTGCCAGCAGCTTAACCCCGGGTGCCACCGGGGAGCTGTTTTTT.

The rearrangement links TRBV7-6 to TRBJ2-3; 9 nucleotides align to TRBD2. With V trimmed by 6 bases and J by 5 bases, 6 bases remained unmatched. The CDR3 consists of 14 residues. Germline V lookup: CDR1 SGHVS, CDR2 FNYEAQ. CDR3 sequence reads: CASRRGGEKDTQYF. CDR3 nucleotide sequence: TGTGCCAGCAGGCGCGGGGGGGAGAAAGATACGCAGTATTTT.

This chain connects TRBV10-3 to TRBJ1-1; D might be TRBD1 (5 bases). V lost 6 bases, J lost 8 bases, and 16 bases lay in between. The CDR3 is 13 residues long. Per germline, CDR1 ENHRY and CDR2 SYGVKD. The CDR3 loop reads CAISRQRELEAFF. CDR3 bases: TGTGCCATCAGCAGACAGCGGGAGTTGGAAGCTTTCTTT.

In its sample, this clonotype was seen a few times. The chain joins TRBV28 to TRBJ1-5; D is perhaps TRBD1 (6 bases). V was cut by 4 bases and J by 6 bases, with 13 bases left in between. The CDR3 is 14 residues long. Germline V lookup: CDR1 MDHEN, CDR2 SYDVKM. CDR3 bases: TGTGCCAGCAGTTCAGGGGTCCGGGGTCAGCCCCAGCATTTT. Encoded protein: CASSSGVRGQPQHF.

This clonotype was seen a few times. The V gene is TRBV12-5, the J gene TRBJ1-3, with no clear D. The CDR3 spans 15 residues. Germline V gene data show CDR1 as LGHNT and CDR2 as FRNRAP. Trimming removed 1 base from V and 0 bases from J, with 7 bases in between. The CDR3 DNA sequence: TGTGCTAGTGGTTTGGGGGCCTACTCTGGAAACACCATATATTTT. Translated, it gives CASGLGAYSGNTIYF.

The CDR3 spells CASSPSSMGTSNTQYF. The CDR3 bases are TGTGCCAGCAGCCCCTCCTCTATGGGGACTAGCAATACGCAGTATTTT. The rearrangement uses TRBV7-9 and TRBJ2-3; TRBD2 aligns across 9 bases. Per germline, CDR1 SEHNR and CDR2 FQNEAQ (reference sequence). V dropped 5 bases and J dropped 7; count of bases not matched to a gene: 13. The CDR3 is made up of 16 amino acids.

The rearrangement joins TRBV19 to TRBJ1-5; weak D call: TRBD1 (5 bases). With 7 bases removed from V and 1 base from J, the gap between germline ends came to 17 bases. Germline loops: CDR1 LNHDA, CDR2 SQIVND (reference sequence). The CDR3 is made up of 16 amino acids. DNA of the CDR3: TGTGCCAGTACCCTCAGATGGGGGAAGAGCAATCAGCCCCAGCATTTT. This sequence encodes CASTLRWGKSNQPQHF.

J is TRBJ2-3 and V is TRBV7-6, with TRBD2 matching 7 bases. V shed 8 bases, J shed 3 bases, and the junction held 5 bases outside the gene matches. This CDR3 has 13 residues. Looked up from germline, CDR1 is SGHVS and CDR2 is FNYEAQ. DNA of the CDR3: TGTGCCAGCTCCGGGGGGAAAACAGATACGCAGTATTTT. Its protein is CASSGGKTDTQYF.